This T cell receptor (beta chain) was sequenced for a study of blood T cell repertoires in COVID-19. Study details: Sources were T cells, B-cell-depleted T cells, or PBMCs; the material itself was cDNA or gDNA.

Per the original data handling: Scientists estimated how many nucleated cells there were by amplifying reference gene primers. TCRdb's table, derived via immunoSEQ multiplex PCR, lists solely in-frame clones and lacks some. V and J calls and clone size come straight from that table; D and trimming were deduced from the DNA. The data contain 200,000 to 250,000 clones, 75% to 95% of them singletons. Ten or more counts support this clone. Specimen: PBMCs or T cells enriched from blood (not recorded which). The sequence was collected from a woman between 18 and 29 years old who had recovered from COVID-19.

CDR3 sequence (DNA): TGCGCCAGCAGCCAGACAGGCACTTTAACAGATACGCAGTATTTT. It encodes CASSQTGTLTDTQYF. This chain links TRBV4-1 with TRBJ2-3; D might be TRBD1 (6 bases). The CDR3 spans 15 residues. Germline loops: CDR1 MGHRA, CDR2 YSYEKL. V was clipped by 3 bases and J by 3 bases, with 13 bases between them.